This record looks at one T cell receptor (beta chain) sequence and its context. This record belongs to a study of cytomegalovirus exposure and HLA in healthy donors. The wider study: Previous work identified around 120 million unique TCR beta sequences from about 200 million T cells.

V was clipped by 0 bases and J by 6 bases, with 11 bases between them. CDR1 is SGHRS, CDR2 YFSETQ, per germline. The CDR3 covers 14 residues. In the PCR, 60 Vbeta and 13 Jbeta primers were used. TCRdb's copy holds only in-frame clones and misses some; the assay was immunoSEQ multiplex PCR. This repertoire shows about 110,000 clones, roughly 86% found once; its top ten account for 1.5% to 2%. The sequenced sample was PBMCs. The gene calls are TRBV5-1 and TRBJ2-3; D remains ambiguous. This TCR was sampled from a man between 40 and 49 years old in good health and CMV-seronegative. CDR3 protein: CASSLGLEVDTQYF. The CDR3 nucleotides are TGCGCCAGCAGCTTGGGGCTAGAGGTTGATACGCAGTATTTT.